These 8 T cell receptor beta chains came from one sample sequenced in a study of T-cell memory formation after mild COVID-19. TCRdb redid the calling of the 5' RACE reads with MiXCR, one entry per CDR3 protein. This sample has about 430,000 distinct CDR3 sequences, with 20% to 30% found just once. The sample consisted of PBMCs or a T cell subset sorted from them (not recorded which). The receptors originated from an adult woman who had mild COVID-19 (a few samples of this study predate the infection). Cell type and time point are not known.

The chain recombines TRBV30 with TRBJ2-2; the match to TRBD2 covers 9 bases. Germline V gene data show CDR1 as GTSNPN and CDR2 as SVGIG (reference sequence). This CDR3 spans 17 amino acids. V shed 0 bases, J shed 6 bases, and the junction held 11 bases outside the gene matches. The chain's CDR3 is CAWSVGGGGRRSGELFF. DNA for the CDR3: TGTGCCTGGAGTGTGGGCGGGGGGGGGCGAAGATCCGGGGAGCTGTTTTTT.

The chain joins TRBV15 to TRBJ2-3; TRBD2 agrees at 10 bases. CDR3 length: 16 residues. The germline V gene encodes CDR1 LNHNV and CDR2 YYDKDF (reference sequence). V lost 1 base, J lost 6 bases, and 7 bases stayed unmatched. The CDR3 DNA follows: TGTGCCACCAGCAGAGGGAATAGCGGGAGGTTCGATACGCAGTATTTT. This sequence encodes CATSRGNSGRFDTQYF.

This clonotype was counted a few times. This chain uses TRBV2 with TRBJ1-1; 11 bases agree with TRBD1. Unmatched junction bases numbered 7, after V lost 0 bases and J lost 4 bases. This CDR3 is 17 amino acids long. The germline V gene has CDR1 SNHLY and CDR2 FYNNEI. The CDR3: CASSEALGQGAGTEAFF. DNA for the CDR3: TGTGCCAGCAGTGAAGCGCTTGGACAGGGGGCGGGCACTGAAGCTTTCTTT.

The chain is built from TRBV24-1 and TRBJ2-1; 13 nucleotides match TRBD2. This CDR3 region has 16 residues. Germline V lookup: CDR1 KGHDR, CDR2 SFDVKD. V lost 3 bases, J lost 8 bases, and 6 bases stayed unmatched. CDR3 DNA: TGTGCCACCAGTGATCGGACTAGCGGGGGTCTGCATGAGCAGTTCTTC. It yields the protein CATSDRTSGGLHEQFF.

CDR3 nucleotides: TGCGCCAGCAGCTTGGTGGGACAGGGGAGATACGAGCAGTACTTC. This gives the protein CASSLVGQGRYEQYF. The V and J genes are TRBV5-1 and TRBJ2-7; 10 nucleotides match TRBD1. Germline values: CDR1 SGHRS, CDR2 YFSETQ. Germline trimming cut 0 bases from V and 4 bases from J; bases unmatched to any gene: 4. This CDR3 contains 15 residues.

This chain connects TRBV7-2 to TRBJ1-6; tentatively, D is TRBD1 (5 bases). There are 14 residues in the CDR3. Deletions cut 4 bases from V and 7 bases from J, with 11 bases between. Germline CDR1 is SGHTA and CDR2 is FQGNSA. The CDR3 bases are TGTGCCAGCAGCTCCGAGGGGAGGAATTCACCCCTCCACTTT. Translated: CASSSEGRNSPLHF.

The chain is built from TRBV29-1 and TRBJ2-1; D may match TRBD1 or TRBD2 (5 bases each). The germline V gene encodes CDR1 SQVTM and CDR2 ANQGSEA. V lost 2 bases and J lost 9, with 14 bases in between. The CDR3 is 13 amino acids. In DNA form, the CDR3 reads TGCAGCGTTGAATTTTCGGGGCGACGTGAGCAGTTCTTC. Translated, it gives CSVEFSGRREQFF.

This clonotype has only a few counts. The chain couples TRBV4-2 to TRBJ2-1, with 7 bases matching TRBD1. The germline gives CDR1 LGHNA, CDR2 YNFKEQ. This CDR3 comprises 14 residues. With V trimmed by 1 base and J by 9 bases, 6 bases remained unmatched. CDR3 sequence: CASSQGSGGIEQFF. The CDR3 bases are TGTGCCAGCAGCCAAGGCTCAGGGGGTATTGAGCAGTTCTTC.